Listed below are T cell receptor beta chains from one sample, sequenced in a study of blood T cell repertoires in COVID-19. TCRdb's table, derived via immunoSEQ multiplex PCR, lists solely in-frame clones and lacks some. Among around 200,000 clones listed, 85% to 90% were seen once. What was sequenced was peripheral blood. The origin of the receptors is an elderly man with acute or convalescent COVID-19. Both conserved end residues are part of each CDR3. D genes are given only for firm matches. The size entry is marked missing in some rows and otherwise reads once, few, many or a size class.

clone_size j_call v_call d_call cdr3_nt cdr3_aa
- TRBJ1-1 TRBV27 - TGTGCCAGCCGAAAGGGAGGGGAGAGACGCACTGAAGCTTTCTTT CASRKGGERRTEAFF
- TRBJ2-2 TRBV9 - TGTGCCAGCAGCGAAACACCGAACACCGGGGAGCTGTTTTTT CASSETPNTGELFF
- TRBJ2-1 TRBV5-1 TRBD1 TGCGCCAGCAGCTTGGGGGACATTTGGGGGACAGGACCCTACAATGAGCAGTTCTTC CASSLGDIWGTGPYNEQFF
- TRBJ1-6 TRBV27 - TGTGCCAGCAGTTCGCCCCCATACAGGAATTCACCCCTCCACTTT CASSSPPYRNSPLHF
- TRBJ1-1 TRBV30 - TGTGCCTGGAGTGAAGGGACACTGAACACTGAAGCTTTCTTT CAWSEGTLNTEAFF
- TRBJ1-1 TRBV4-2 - TGTGCCAGCAGCCAAGATACCCATCCTCAGGGGACTGAAGCTTTCTTT CASSQDTHPQGTEAFF
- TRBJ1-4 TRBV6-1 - TGTGCCAGCAGTGACAGGGAATTTAATGAAAAACTGTTTTTT CASSDREFNEKLFF
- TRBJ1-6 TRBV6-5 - TGTGCCAGCAGCCTTGCGGATTATAATTCACCCCTCCACTTT CASSLADYNSPLHF
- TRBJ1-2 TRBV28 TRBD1 TGTGCCAGCCGGACAGGGGAGGGGAAAGGCTACACCTTC CASRTGEGKGYTF
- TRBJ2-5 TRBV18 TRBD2 TGTGCCAGCTCACCCGCACTAGCGGGAGAAGAGACCCAGTACTTC CASSPALAGEETQYF
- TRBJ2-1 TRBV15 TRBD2 TGTGCCACCAGAAGGACTAGCGGGAGAGATGAGCAGTTCTTC CATRRTSGRDEQFF
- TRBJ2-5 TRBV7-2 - TGTGCCAGCAGCCGCGGGGAGTGGGAGACCCAGTACTTC CASSRGEWETQYF
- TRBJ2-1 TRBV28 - TGTGCCAGCAGCTCCGGGGGACGCTACAATGAGCAGTTCTTC CASSSGGRYNEQFF
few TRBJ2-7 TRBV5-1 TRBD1 TGCGCCAGCAGCTCCGGGACAGGGGCCGAGCAGTACTTC CASSSGTGAEQYF
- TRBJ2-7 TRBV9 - TGTGCCAGCAGCGTAGGCGGGGGGACAGGGTCCGTCGAGCAGTACTTC CASSVGGGTGSVEQYF
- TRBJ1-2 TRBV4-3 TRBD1 TGCGCCAGCAGCCAAGACGGACAGGGCACCTATGGCTACACCTTC CASSQDGQGTYGYTF
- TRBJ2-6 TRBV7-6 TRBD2 TGTGCCAGCAGCTCGATACCGGGACTAGCGGGAGGCTCTGGGGCCAACGTCCTGACTTTC CASSSIPGLAGGSGANVLTF
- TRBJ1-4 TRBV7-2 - TGTGCCAGCAGCTTAGGGATTGGGCAGTCTAATGAAAAACTGTTTTTT CASSLGIGQSNEKLFF
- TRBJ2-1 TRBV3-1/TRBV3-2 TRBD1 TGTGCCAGCAGCCCAAGGACAGGGGACTACAATGAGCAGTTCTTC CASSPRTGDYNEQFF
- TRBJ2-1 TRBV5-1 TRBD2 TGCGCCAGCAGCTTGGGACTAGCGGGAGTAAATGAGCAGTTCTTC CASSLGLAGVNEQFF
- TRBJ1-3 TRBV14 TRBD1 TGTGCCAGCAGCCGACCCGGGACAGTTGGAAACACCATATATTTT CASSRPGTVGNTIYF
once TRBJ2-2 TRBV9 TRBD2 TGTGCCAGCAGCGTCTCTAGCGGGAGTCTCCGGGAGCTGTTTTTT CASSVSSGSLRELFF
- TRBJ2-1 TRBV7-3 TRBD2 TGTGCCAGCAGCTTAATCGGGGGGTTCTCCTACAATGAGCAGTTCTTC CASSLIGGFSYNEQFF
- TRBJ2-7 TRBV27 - TGTGCCAGCAGTTCGGGACTGGACGGGACCTACGAGCAGTACTTC CASSSGLDGTYEQYF
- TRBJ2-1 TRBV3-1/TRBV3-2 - TGTGCCAGCAGCCTCGACGCGGGACCCACTTACAATGAGCAGTTCTTC CASSLDAGPTYNEQFF
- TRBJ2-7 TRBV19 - TGTGCCAGTAGTACCGCAGGGTTGCCCTACGAGCAGTACTTC CASSTAGLPYEQYF
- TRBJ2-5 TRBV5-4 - TGTGCCAGCAGCTTGGCCGGGTACCAAGAGACCCAGTACTTC CASSLAGYQETQYF
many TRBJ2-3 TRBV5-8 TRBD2 TGTGCCAGCAGCGGGGACGCGGGAGGCACAGATACGCAGTATTTT CASSGDAGGTDTQYF
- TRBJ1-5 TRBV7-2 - TGTGCCAGCAGCCCAGGGTCAGGAAGGGGTCAGCCCCAGCATTTT CASSPGSGRGQPQHF
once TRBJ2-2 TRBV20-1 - TGCAGTGCTAGTCGGGGGAGGAACACCGGGGAGCTGTTTTTT CSASRGRNTGELFF
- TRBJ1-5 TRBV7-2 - TGTGCCAGCAGCACACGTACCAATCAGCCCCAGCATTTT CASSTRTNQPQHF
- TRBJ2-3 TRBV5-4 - TGTGCCAGCAGCTTCCGGGGGGCTGAGACAGATACGCAGTATTTT CASSFRGAETDTQYF
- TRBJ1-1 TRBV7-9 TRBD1 TGTGCCAGCAGCTTCGGGACAGTGAACACTGAAGCTTTCTTT CASSFGTVNTEAFF
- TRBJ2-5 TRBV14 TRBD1 TGTGCCAGCAGCCACCGGGACAGGGGAAGGGAGACCCAGTACTTC CASSHRDRGRETQYF
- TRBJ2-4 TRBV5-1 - TGCGCCAGCAGCCCGGGGACTGGGGCCAAAAACATTCAGTACTTC CASSPGTGAKNIQYF
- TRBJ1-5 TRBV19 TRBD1 TGTGCCAGTTCCAGCCGGACAGGGTATGGAAGCAATCAGCCCCAGCATTTT CASSSRTGYGSNQPQHF
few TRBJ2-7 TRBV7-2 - TGTGCCAGCAGCCGGCTAGCTGGCTCCTACGAGCAGTACTTC CASSRLAGSYEQYF
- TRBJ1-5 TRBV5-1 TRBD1 TGCGCCAGCAGCTTGACAGGGGGCCAGCAGCCCCAGCATTTT CASSLTGGQQPQHF
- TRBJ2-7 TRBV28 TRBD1 TGTGCCAGCAGGGGGTCCGGGACAGGGATGAGGGAGCAGTACTTC CASRGSGTGMREQYF
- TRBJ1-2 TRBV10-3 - TGTGCCATCAGTGAGTCGTGGCAGTTTTACACCTTC CAISESWQFYTF
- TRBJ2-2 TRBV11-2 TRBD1 TGTGCCAGCAGACGGGGACAGTTGAACACCGGGGAGCTGTTTTTT CASRRGQLNTGELFF
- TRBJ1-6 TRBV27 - TGTGCCACCGGTTCCGGGTTCCCCAATTCACCCCTCCACTTT CATGSGFPNSPLHF